The entry that follows covers one T cell receptor beta chain sequence. The antigen remains undetermined. Other DNA sequences in the sample encode the same CDR3. The sample is drawn from a study of T cell responses to AZD1222 COVID-19 vaccine. Study findings and constraints: In the spike-specific TCR repertoire, nearly half reportedly target unmutated variant regions. Baseline serostatus was positive in only 5 to 7 AZD1222 recipients.

Germline CDR1 reads MDHEN; CDR2 reads SYDVKM. The length of the CDR3 is 13 residues. V dropped 2 bases and J dropped 4 bases, with 6 bases sitting between them. The data were produced by immunoSEQ multiplex PCR, yet TCRdb's version contains in-frame clones alone and is incomplete. The repertoire has 150,000 to 200,000 clones, 90% to 95% of them found once; the top ten carry about 4.6%. The J gene is TRBJ1-5, the V gene TRBV28; unclear D gene. The sample here was peripheral blood, taken 28 days after the second AZD1222 dose. This TCR derives from an adult who received the AZD1222 COVID-19 vaccine. The CDR3 is CASSLVRNQPQHF. The CDR3 DNA sequence: TGTGCCAGCAGTTTAGTAAGGAATCAGCCCCAGCATTTT.